These 19 T cell receptor beta chains were all obtained from the same sample, sequenced in a study of blood T cell repertoires in COVID-19 (dated by TCRdb to about 2020). Library preparation used the immunoSEQ multiplex PCR assay. TCRdb took this table from immuneACCESS and kept in-frame rearrangements with V and J called. Such tables lack part of the clones; where checked against another copy, unresolved V genes explain under half of the gap, and the rest is unexplained. Present in this sample are about 170,000 clones, approximately 87% of which were seen just once. The ten most abundant clones make up 3.7% of the sample. What was sequenced was peripheral blood. The source is a man aged 18 to 29 with active or convalescent COVID-19.

The gene calls are TRBV6-5 and TRBJ1-4, with D possibly matching TRBD1 (6 bases). The CDR3 consists of 15 residues. The ends were cut back, 7 bases at V and 4 bases at J, with 16 bases in the middle. Germline V gives CDR1 MNHEY, CDR2 SVGAGI. CDR3 DNA sequence: TGTGCCAGCATTTTGTGGGACACCCTTAATGAAAAACTGTTTTTT. Protein sequence: CASILWDTLNEKLFF.

V usage is TRBV6-5 and J usage is TRBJ2-7, with TRBD2 identical over 11 bases. This CDR3 has 15 residues. CDR1 is MNHEY, CDR2 SVGAGI, per germline. J was trimmed by 4 bases and V by 5 bases; bases with no gene match: 7. The CDR3 spells CASSRSGTSGYEQYF. CDR3 DNA: TGTGCCAGCAGTCGCTCCGGGACTAGCGGTTACGAGCAGTACTTC.

This clone has a single count. The chain uses TRBV27 and TRBJ1-1; D may be TRBD1 (6 bases). V dropped 7 bases and J dropped 1 base, with 16 bases sitting between them. Germline loops: CDR1 MNHEY, CDR2 SMNVEV (reference sequence). CDR3 size: 15 residues. The CDR3 sequence is CASTLSLTGNTEAFF. The CDR3 DNA reads as TGTGCCAGCACCCTCAGCCTGACAGGGAACACTGAAGCTTTCTTT.

The J gene is TRBJ1-2, the V gene TRBV6-1; 7 bases agree with TRBD1. Germline V CDR1 and CDR2: MNHNS, SASEGT. The CDR3 has 16 amino acids. V lost 4 bases, J lost 5 bases, and 13 bases stayed unmatched. CDR3 loop: CASSADRALVVYGYTF. CDR3 DNA sequence: TGTGCCAGCAGTGCAGACAGGGCTCTTGTTGTATATGGCTACACCTTC.

V gene TRBV6-1 combines with J gene TRBJ1-4; TRBD1 matches 7 bases. Trimming cost V 3 bases and J 0 bases; bases outside gene matches: 7. This CDR3 is 17 amino acids long. Per germline, CDR1 MNHNS and CDR2 SASEGT. CDR3 coding DNA: TGTGCCAGCAGTGAGTTGACAGGGACCGCAACTAATGAAAAACTGTTTTTT. Translation: CASSELTGTATNEKLFF.

V gene TRBV28 combines with J gene TRBJ2-1; 9 nucleotides line up with TRBD2. The trim removed 1 base at V and 8 bases at J, leaving 9 bases unmatched. CDR1 is MDHEN, CDR2 SYDVKM, per germline. The CDR3 is 16 amino acids. DNA for the CDR3: TGTGCCAGCAGTTTATATTTCGCGGGGGGGCCCGATGAGCAGTTCTTC. Amino acids: CASSLYFAGGPDEQFF.

The chain carries TRBV7-6 and TRBJ2-2; 8 nucleotides match TRBD2. There are 18 residues in the CDR3. Germline values: CDR1 SGHVS, CDR2 FNYEAQ. V shed 4 bases and J 4 bases; nucleotides not matched to a gene: 14. The DNA of the CDR3 is TGTGCCAGCAGCTCCAAAATATTAGCGGGGACGGGCACCGGGGAGCTGTTTTTT. Translation gives CASSSKILAGTGTGELFF.

The CDR3 sequence: CASSVQGYNEQFF. The CDR3 DNA is TGTGCCAGCAGTGTACAGGGGTACAATGAGCAGTTCTTC. The rearrangement links TRBV2 to TRBJ2-1; 7 bases fit TRBD1. This CDR3 region has 13 residues. Germline CDR1 reads SNHLY; CDR2 reads FYNNEI. The ends lost 4 bases at V and 4 bases at J; junction bases unmatched: 1.

The chain employs TRBV27 and TRBJ2-1; 12 nucleotides align to TRBD2. The CDR3 is 17 amino acids. Unmatched junction bases numbered 16, after V lost 7 bases and J lost 9 bases. The germline V gene has CDR1 MNHEY and CDR2 SMNVEV (reference sequence). The CDR3 here is CASTGRSLAGGPTEQFF. In DNA, the CDR3 is TGTGCCAGCACCGGGAGGAGTCTAGCGGGAGGGCCAACTGAGCAGTTCTTC.

This chain uses TRBV29-1 with TRBJ2-3, with D possibly being TRBD2 (8 bases). This CDR3 contains 14 residues. Germline-derived CDR1 and CDR2 are SQVTM and ANQGSEA. V was pared by 3 bases and J by 3 bases, with 13 bases between. The CDR3 loop reads CSVDSGTATDTQYF. CDR3 coding DNA: TGCAGCGTTGATAGCGGGACAGCGACAGATACGCAGTATTTT.

The chain couples TRBV6-5 to TRBJ2-7; 10 bases fit TRBD1. The CDR3 runs to 16 residues. Germline V gene data show CDR1 as MNHEY and CDR2 as SVGAGI. Trimming cost V 4 bases and J 6 bases; bases outside gene matches: 12. The CDR3, as DNA: TGTGCCAGCAGTTCCGGACGGGACAGGGGTGCCCCCGAGCAGTACTTC. Translation: CASSSGRDRGAPEQYF.

In nucleotides, the CDR3 is TGTGCCAGCAGTCTTTACACCGGGGAGCTGTTTTTT. This codes for CASSLYTGELFF. The chain has TRBV6-5 and TRBJ2-2; D call uncertain. The CDR3 sequence is 12 residues long. Between the trimmed V and J ends, which lost 5 bases and 3 bases, there was a span of 4 bases. Germline loops: CDR1 MNHEY, CDR2 SVGAGI.

The chain combines TRBV5-1 with TRBJ2-7, with 9 bases that match TRBD1. CDR3 size: 13 residues. Germline assignment: CDR1 SGHRS and CDR2 YFSETQ. The junction had 3 bases not matched to a gene; V was cut back by 5 bases and J by 3 bases. For the CDR3, the DNA is TGCGCCAGCAGTAGGGACAGGGACTACGAGCAGTACTTC. Translated, it gives CASSRDRDYEQYF.

The chain combines TRBV28 with TRBJ1-5; unclear D gene. V was trimmed by 5 bases and J by 0 bases, leaving 5 bases between them. The V gene's germline CDR1 is MDHEN and CDR2 SYDVKM. The CDR3 consists of 13 residues. The CDR3 spells CASSINSNQPQHF. The DNA for the CDR3 is TGTGCCAGCAGTATAAATAGCAATCAGCCCCAGCATTTT.

The J gene is TRBJ1-2, the V gene TRBV4-1; D unclear. The CDR3 covers 12 residues. Trimming took 0 bases from V and 7 from J, leaving 6 bases between them. In germline, CDR1 is MGHRA, CDR2 YSYEKL. Here the CDR3 reads CASSQDGGGYTF. The CDR3 bases are TGCGCCAGCAGCCAAGATGGCGGTGGCTACACCTTC.

This sequence joins TRBV7-2 and TRBJ1-3; no reliable D call. The V gene lost 4 bases and the J gene lost 0 bases, with 13 bases spanning the gap. Per the germline V gene, CDR1 is SGHTA and CDR2 is FQGNSA. The CDR3 is 16 residues long. CDR3: CASSSDYGSSGNTIYF. The CDR3 bases are TGTGCCAGCAGCTCCGACTACGGGAGCTCTGGAAACACCATATATTTT.

This chain connects TRBV28 to TRBJ1-1; TRBD1 aligns across 12 bases. J lost 1 base, V lost 5 bases, and 8 bases had no gene match. This CDR3 is built from 17 residues. Germline CDR1 and CDR2: MDHEN and SYDVKM. The CDR3 DNA is TGTGCCAGCAGTCCAGGGACAGGGGGCAGGTGGAACACTGAAGCTTTCTTT. Residues: CASSPGTGGRWNTEAFF.

This clone was picked up a small number of times. This chain uses TRBV4-2 with TRBJ1-3; D is unclear. The CDR3 loop spans 17 amino acids. V was shortened by 1 base and J by 0 bases, with 13 bases between the two germline ends. Germline V gene lookup returns CDR1 LGHNA and CDR2 YNFKEQ. For the CDR3, the DNA is TGTGCCAGCAGCCAAGTGTCCCTGGCCCTCTCTGGAAACACCATATATTTT. Amino acid sequence: CASSQVSLALSGNTIYF.

The chain carries TRBV6-2 or TRBV6-3 and TRBJ2-7; D ambiguous. The CDR3 is 16 residues long. Germline-derived CDR1 and CDR2 are MNHEY and SVGEGT. V was pared by 2 bases and J by 0 bases, with 14 bases between. The CDR3, as DNA: TGTGCCAGCAGTTACATCGAGGCAGCTTCCTCCTACGAGCAGTACTTC. Protein product: CASSYIEAASSYEQYF.